This TCR beta chain stems from a study of vaccination effects on CD4 cells after COVID-19. Findings of the study overall: No early post-infection timepoints were available in the study, which also included few convalescent patients.

Clones were sequenced by immunoSEQ multiplex PCR, and TCRdb holds only the in-frame ones, with some missing. Of 45,000 to 60,000 clones listed, 76% are singletons. Germline V gene sequence: CDR1 SEHNR, CDR2 FQNEAQ (reference sequence). The V end lost 2 bases, the J end lost 0 bases, and 11 bases lay between the germline ends. This CDR3 comprises 17 residues. When ten to eleven days of culture had elapsed, CD4+ T cells were isolated. IL-2 medium supplanted half the medium on days 3 and 7. This clone was counted only a few times. What it binds is not known. The specimen comprised CD4+ T cells from PBMCs cultured without peptide, sampled before COVID-19 vaccination. The sequence came from a human donor who had a prior SARS-CoV-2 infection. This sequence joins TRBV7-9 and TRBJ1-6; D remains unclear. CDR3 DNA sequence: TGTGCCAGCAGCTTATTTAAAGGGAGCTCCTATAATTCACCCCTCCACTTT. The encoded protein is CASSLFKGSSYNSPLHF.